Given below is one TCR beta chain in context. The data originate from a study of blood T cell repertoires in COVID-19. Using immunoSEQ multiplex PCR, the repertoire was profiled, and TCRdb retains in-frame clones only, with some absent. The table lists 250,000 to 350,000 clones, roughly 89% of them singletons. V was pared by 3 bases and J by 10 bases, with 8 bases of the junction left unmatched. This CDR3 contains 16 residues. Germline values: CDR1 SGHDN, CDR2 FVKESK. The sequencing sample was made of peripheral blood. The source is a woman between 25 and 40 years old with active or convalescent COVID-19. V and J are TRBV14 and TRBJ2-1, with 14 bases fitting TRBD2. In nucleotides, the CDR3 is TGTGCCAGCAGCCATTGGGGACTAGCGGGAGCAGGGGAGCAGTTCTTC. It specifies CASSHWGLAGAGEQFF.